This note documents a single T cell receptor (beta chain) sequence. This entry comes from a study of T cell changes during pregnancy in multiple sclerosis. The trim removed 2 bases at V and 4 bases at J, leaving 7 bases unmatched. Per the germline V gene, CDR1 is SGHTA and CDR2 is FQGTGA. The CDR3 length is 15 residues. Sequenced by immunoSEQ multiplex PCR; TCRdb stores in-frame clones only, minus some. The sample carries 35,000 to 45,000 clones, 85% to 95% recorded once. The clonotype comes from a female donor with multiple sclerosis, enrolled in a pregnancy study. Material: CD8+ T cells from peripheral blood mononuclear cells, obtained in the third trimester of pregnancy. V usage is TRBV7-3 and J usage is TRBJ1-1; 7 nucleotides align to TRBD1. CDR3 DNA: TGTGCCAGCAGCTTATACCCGGGACAGTTCACTGAAGCTTTCTTT. It translates to CASSLYPGQFTEAFF.